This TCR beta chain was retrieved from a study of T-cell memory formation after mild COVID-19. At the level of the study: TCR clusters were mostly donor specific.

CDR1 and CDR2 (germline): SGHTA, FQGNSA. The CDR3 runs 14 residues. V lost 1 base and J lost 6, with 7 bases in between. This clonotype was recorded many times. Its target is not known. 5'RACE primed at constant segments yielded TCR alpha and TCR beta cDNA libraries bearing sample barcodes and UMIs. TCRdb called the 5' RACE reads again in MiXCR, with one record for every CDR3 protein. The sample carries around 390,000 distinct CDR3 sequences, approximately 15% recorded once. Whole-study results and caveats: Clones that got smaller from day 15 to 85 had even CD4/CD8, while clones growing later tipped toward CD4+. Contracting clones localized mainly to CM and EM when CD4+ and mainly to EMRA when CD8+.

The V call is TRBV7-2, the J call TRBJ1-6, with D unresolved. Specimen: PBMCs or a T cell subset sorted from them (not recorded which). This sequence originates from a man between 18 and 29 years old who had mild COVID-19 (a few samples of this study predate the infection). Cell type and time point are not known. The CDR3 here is CASSLGTINSPLHF. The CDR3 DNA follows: TGTGCCAGCAGCTTAGGAACAATTAATTCACCCCTCCACTTT.